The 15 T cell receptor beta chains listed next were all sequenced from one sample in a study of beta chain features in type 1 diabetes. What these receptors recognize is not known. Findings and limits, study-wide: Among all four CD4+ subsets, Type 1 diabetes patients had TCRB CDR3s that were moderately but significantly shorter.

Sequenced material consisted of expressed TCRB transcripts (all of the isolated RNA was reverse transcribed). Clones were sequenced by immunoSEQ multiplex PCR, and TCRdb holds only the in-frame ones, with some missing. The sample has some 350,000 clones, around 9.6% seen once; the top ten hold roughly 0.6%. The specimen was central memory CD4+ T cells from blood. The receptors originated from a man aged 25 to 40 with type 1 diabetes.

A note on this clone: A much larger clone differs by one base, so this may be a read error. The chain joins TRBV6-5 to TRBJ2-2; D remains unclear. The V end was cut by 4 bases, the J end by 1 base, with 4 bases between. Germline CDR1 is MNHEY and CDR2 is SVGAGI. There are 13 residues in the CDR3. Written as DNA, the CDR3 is TGTGCCAGCAGTTTCCAGAACACCGGGGAGCTGTTTTTT. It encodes CASSFQNTGELFF.

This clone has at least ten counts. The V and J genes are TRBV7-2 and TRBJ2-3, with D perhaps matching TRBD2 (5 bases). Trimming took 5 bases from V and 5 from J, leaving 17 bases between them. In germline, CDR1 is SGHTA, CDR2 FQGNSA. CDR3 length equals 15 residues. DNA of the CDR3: TGTGCCAGCAGCCTTTACGGGTCGGGATTAGATACGCAGTATTTT. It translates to CASSLYGSGLDTQYF.

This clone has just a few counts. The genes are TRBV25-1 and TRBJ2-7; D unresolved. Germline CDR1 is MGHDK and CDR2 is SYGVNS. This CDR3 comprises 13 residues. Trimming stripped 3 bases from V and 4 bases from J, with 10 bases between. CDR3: CASSDPVMYEQYF. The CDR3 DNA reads TGTGCCAGCAGTGACCCTGTCATGTACGAGCAGTACTTC.

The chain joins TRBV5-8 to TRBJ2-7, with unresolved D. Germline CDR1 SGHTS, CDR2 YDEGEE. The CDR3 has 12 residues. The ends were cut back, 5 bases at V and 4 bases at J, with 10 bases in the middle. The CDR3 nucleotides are TGTGCCAGCAGTCAAAACTGGTACGAGCAGTACTTC. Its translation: CASSQNWYEQYF.

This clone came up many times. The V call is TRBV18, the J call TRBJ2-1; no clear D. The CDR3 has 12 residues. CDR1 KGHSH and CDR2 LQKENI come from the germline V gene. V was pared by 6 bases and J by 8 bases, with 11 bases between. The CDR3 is CASSLRFDEQFF. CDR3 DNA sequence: TGTGCCAGCTCCCTCCGATTCGATGAGCAGTTCTTC.

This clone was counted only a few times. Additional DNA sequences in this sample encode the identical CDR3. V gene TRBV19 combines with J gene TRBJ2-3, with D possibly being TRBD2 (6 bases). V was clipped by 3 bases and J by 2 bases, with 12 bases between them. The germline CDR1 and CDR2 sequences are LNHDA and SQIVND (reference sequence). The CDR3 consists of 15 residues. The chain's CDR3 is CASSIVGGSTDTQYF. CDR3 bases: TGTGCCAGTAGTATTGTGGGAGGATCCACAGATACGCAGTATTTT.

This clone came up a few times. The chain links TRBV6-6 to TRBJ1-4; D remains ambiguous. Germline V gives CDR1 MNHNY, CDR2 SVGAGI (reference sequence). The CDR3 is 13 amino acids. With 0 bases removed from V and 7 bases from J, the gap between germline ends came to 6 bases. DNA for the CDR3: TGTGCCAGCAGTTACTCTGTCCGTGAAAAACTGTTTTTT. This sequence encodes CASSYSVREKLFF.

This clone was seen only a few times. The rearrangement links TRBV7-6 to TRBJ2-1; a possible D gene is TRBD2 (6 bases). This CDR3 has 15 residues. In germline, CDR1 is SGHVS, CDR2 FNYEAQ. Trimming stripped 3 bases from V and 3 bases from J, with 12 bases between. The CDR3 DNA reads TGTGCCAGCAGCTTGCGGGGACCGGGCTACAATGAGCAGTTCTTC. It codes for CASSLRGPGYNEQFF.

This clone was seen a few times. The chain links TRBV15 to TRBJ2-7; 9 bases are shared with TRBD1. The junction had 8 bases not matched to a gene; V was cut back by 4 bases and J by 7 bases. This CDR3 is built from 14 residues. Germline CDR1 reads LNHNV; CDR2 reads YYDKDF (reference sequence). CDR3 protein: CATSTPGQGREQYF. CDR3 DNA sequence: TGTGCCACCAGCACCCCGGGACAGGGCAGAGAGCAGTACTTC.

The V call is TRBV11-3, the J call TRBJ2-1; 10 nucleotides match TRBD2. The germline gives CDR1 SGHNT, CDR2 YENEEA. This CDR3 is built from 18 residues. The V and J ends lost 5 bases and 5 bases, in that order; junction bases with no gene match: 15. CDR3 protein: CASSLSQGGTSADNEQFF. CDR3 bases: TGTGCCAGCAGCCTTAGCCAGGGGGGGACTAGCGCTGACAATGAGCAGTTCTTC.

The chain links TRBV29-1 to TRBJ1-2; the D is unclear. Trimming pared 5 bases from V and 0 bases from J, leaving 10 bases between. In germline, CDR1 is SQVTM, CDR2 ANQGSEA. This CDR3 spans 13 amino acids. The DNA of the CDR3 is TGCAGCGTTCTTTTGGTTTCTAACTATGGCTACACCTTC. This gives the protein CSVLLVSNYGYTF.

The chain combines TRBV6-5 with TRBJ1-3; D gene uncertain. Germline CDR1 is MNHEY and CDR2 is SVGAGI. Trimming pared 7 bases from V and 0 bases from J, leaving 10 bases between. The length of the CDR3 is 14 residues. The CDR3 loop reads CASKQQTSGNTIYF. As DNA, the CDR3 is TGTGCCAGCAAGCAACAGACCTCTGGAAACACCATATATTTT.

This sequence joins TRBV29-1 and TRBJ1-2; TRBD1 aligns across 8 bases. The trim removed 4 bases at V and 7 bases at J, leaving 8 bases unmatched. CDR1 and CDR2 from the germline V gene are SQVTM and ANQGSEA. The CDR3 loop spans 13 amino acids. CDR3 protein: CSVVSRGHGGYTF. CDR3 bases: TGCAGCGTTGTAAGCAGGGGGCATGGTGGCTACACCTTC.

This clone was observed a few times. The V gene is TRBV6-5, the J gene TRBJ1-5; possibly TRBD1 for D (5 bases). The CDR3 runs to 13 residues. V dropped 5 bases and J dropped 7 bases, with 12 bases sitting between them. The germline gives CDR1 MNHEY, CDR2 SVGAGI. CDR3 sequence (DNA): TGTGCCAGCAGTCCTGGGTGGGGGCAGCCCCAGCATTTT. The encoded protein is CASSPGWGQPQHF.

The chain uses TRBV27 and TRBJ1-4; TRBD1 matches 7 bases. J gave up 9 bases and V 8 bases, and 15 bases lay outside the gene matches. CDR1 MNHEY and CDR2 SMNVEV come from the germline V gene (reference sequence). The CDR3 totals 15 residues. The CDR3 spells CASGPPPGGYQKLFF. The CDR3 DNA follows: TGTGCCAGCGGCCCCCCGCCAGGGGGATATCAAAAACTGTTTTTT. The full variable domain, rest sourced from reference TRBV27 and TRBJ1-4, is EAQVTQNPRYLITVTGKKLTVTCSQNMNHEYMSWYRQDPGLGLRQIYYSMNVEVTDKGDVPEGYKVSRKEKRNFPLILESPSPNQTSLYFCASGPPPGGYQKLFFGSGTQLSVL.